This T cell receptor beta chain appears in the sequencing data of a study of T cells after yellow fever vaccination. Many counts were recorded for this clonotype. TCRdb analysed the 5' RACE reads with MiXCR anew, one entry per CDR3 protein. The profile covers over 300,000 distinct CDR3 sequences, with over 3.5% appearing a single time and around 24% taken by the ten largest. Germline CDR1 reads SGHRS; CDR2 reads YFSETQ. The CDR3 has 14 amino acids. V lost 0 bases to trimming and J lost 9 bases; unmatched junction nucleotides: 5. This sequence originates from a man aged 18 to 29 who received the YFV17D yellow fever vaccine. The sample consisted of PBMCs, taken 5 days after the yellow fever booster vaccination. The V and J genes are TRBV5-1 and TRBJ2-1; 8 positions match TRBD1. The CDR3 loop is CASSLEGQVSEQFF. In nucleotides, the CDR3 is TGCGCCAGCAGCTTGGAGGGACAGGTCAGTGAGCAGTTCTTC.